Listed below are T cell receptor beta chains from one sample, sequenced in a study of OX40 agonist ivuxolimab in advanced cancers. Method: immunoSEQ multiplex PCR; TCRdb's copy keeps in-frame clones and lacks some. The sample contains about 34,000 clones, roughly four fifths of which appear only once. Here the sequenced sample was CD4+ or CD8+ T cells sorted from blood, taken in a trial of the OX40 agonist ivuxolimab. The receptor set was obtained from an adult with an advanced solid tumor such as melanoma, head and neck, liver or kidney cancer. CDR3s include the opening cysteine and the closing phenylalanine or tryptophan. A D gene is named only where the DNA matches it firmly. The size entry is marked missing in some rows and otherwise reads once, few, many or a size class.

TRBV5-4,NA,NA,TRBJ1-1,CASSPRGITLNTEAFF,TGTGCCAGCAGCCCACGCGGGATCACCCTGAACACTGAAGCTTTCTTT
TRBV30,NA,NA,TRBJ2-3,CACLGGGLHTQYF,TGTGCCTGCTTAGGGGGGGGCCTGCATACGCAGTATTTT
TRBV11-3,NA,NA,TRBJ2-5,CASSLNGGRQETQYF,TGTGCCAGCAGCTTGAACGGGGGCCGCCAAGAGACCCAGTACTTC
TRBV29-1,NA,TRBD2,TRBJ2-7,CSVKGREGLPYEQYF,TGCAGCGTAAAAGGGCGGGAGGGTCTACCGTACGAGCAGTACTTC
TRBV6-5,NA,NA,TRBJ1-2,CASSYSRAGDYGYTF,TGTGCCAGCAGTTACTCTAGAGCAGGGGACTATGGCTACACCTTC
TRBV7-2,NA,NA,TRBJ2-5,CASSLDRSTQQYF,TGTGCCAGCAGCCTAGACAGGTCTACGCAGCAGTACTTC
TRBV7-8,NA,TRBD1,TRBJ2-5,CASSLDRQGYTQYF,TGTGCCAGCAGCTTAGACAGACAGGGGTACACCCAGTACTTC
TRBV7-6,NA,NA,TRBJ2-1,CASSLASYNEQFF,TGTGCCAGCAGCTTAGCGAGTTACAATGAGCAGTTCTTC
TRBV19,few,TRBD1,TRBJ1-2,CASSTPGQGHYGYTF,TGTGCCAGTAGTACCCCCGGACAGGGACACTATGGCTACACCTTC
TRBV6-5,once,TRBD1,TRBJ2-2,CASSSLGQGGDGELFF,TGTGCCAGCAGTTCCCTCGGACAGGGTGGGGACGGGGAGCTGTTTTTT
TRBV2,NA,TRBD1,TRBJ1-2,CASSTGTESSGYTF,TGTGCCAGCAGCACCGGGACAGAGTCGTCTGGCTACACCTTC
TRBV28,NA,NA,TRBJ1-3,CASSDRRAGNTIYF,TGTGCCAGCAGTGACAGGCGGGCTGGAAACACCATATATTTT
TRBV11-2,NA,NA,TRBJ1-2,CASSSPRTRRGYTF,TGTGCCAGCAGCTCCCCCAGGACGCGTCGAGGCTACACCTTC
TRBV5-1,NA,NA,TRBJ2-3,CASSLGNSGHTDTQYF,TGCGCCAGCAGCTTGGGTAATAGCGGACACACAGATACGCAGTATTTT
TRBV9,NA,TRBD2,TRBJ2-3,CASSVGLAGGMDTQYF,TGTGCCAGCAGCGTCGGGTTAGCGGGGGGTATGGATACGCAGTATTTT
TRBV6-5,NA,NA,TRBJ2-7,CASSYSRSGAYEQYF,TGTGCCAGCAGTTACTCCCGGTCCGGGGCCTACGAGCAGTACTTC
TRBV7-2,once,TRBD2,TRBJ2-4,CASSLLSGRAKNIQYF,TGTGCCAGCAGCTTACTTAGCGGGAGGGCCAAAAACATTCAGTACTTC
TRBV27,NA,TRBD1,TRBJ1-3,CASSLKGQGANSGNTIYF,TGTGCCAGCAGTTTAAAGGGACAGGGGGCAAACTCTGGAAACACCATATATTTT
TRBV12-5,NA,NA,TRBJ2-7,CASGQGTIYEQYF,TGTGCTAGTGGCCAAGGGACAATCTACGAGCAGTACTTC
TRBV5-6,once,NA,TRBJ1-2,CASRWVGGPDYGYTF,TGTGCCAGCAGATGGGTGGGGGGGCCAGACTATGGCTACACCTTC
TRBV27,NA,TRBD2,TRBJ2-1,CASSLSGGEQFF,TGTGCCAGCAGTTTGTCCGGGGGGGAGCAGTTCTTC
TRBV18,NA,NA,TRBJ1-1,CASSPIQGRGNTEAFF,TGTGCCAGCTCACCAATACAAGGTCGGGGTAACACTGAAGCTTTCTTT
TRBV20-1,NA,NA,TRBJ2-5,CSANVGRTQYF,TGCAGTGCTAATGTGGGGCGGACCCAGTACTTC
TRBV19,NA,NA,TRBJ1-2,CASRDNYGYTF,TGTGCCAGTCGGGACAACTATGGCTACACCTTC
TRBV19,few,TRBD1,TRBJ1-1,CASSPPQGRTEAFF,TGTGCCAGTAGCCCCCCACAGGGGAGGACTGAAGCTTTCTTT
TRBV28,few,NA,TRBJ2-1,CASSLGWVSSYNEQFF,TGTGCCAGCAGTTTGGGATGGGTGAGCTCCTACAATGAGCAGTTCTTC
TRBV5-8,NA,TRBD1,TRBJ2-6,CASSYRGKLWVGANVLTF,TGTGCCAGCAGCTACAGGGGTAAGCTCTGGGTTGGGGCCAACGTCCTGACTTTC
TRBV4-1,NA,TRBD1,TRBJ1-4,CASSQGTRDRVEKLFF,TGCGCCAGCAGCCAAGGAACTCGGGACAGGGTCGAAAAACTGTTTTTT
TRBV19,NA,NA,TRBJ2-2,CASSISGVGELFF,TGTGCCAGTAGTATATCGGGGGTCGGGGAGCTGTTTTTT
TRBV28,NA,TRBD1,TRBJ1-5,CASTTGGQPQHF,TGTGCCAGCACCACAGGGGGACAGCCCCAGCATTTT
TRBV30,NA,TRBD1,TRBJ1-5,CAVHDRGMGGSNQPQHF,TGTGCCGTCCACGACAGGGGTATGGGTGGCAGCAATCAGCCCCAGCATTTT
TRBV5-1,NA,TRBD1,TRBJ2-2,CASSLATGGPGELFF,TGCGCCAGCAGCTTGGCTACAGGGGGCCCCGGGGAGCTGTTTTTT
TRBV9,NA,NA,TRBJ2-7,CASSARDTLTYEQYF,TGTGCCAGCAGCGCCAGAGACACTTTAACCTACGAGCAGTACTTC
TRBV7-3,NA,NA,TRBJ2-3,CASSTGQSTDTQYF,TGTGCCAGCAGCACCGGACAGAGCACAGATACGCAGTATTTT
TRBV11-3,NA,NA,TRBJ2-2,CASSRGGANTGELFF,TGTGCCAGCAGCCGTGGAGGGGCGAACACCGGGGAGCTGTTTTTT
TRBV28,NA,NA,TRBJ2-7,CATTQGGLYYEQYF,TGTGCCACTACGCAGGGGGGTTTGTACTACGAGCAGTACTTC
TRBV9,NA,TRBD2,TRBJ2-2,CASSVEPAGVGGELFF,TGTGCCAGCAGCGTAGAGCCAGCGGGAGTAGGCGGGGAGCTGTTTTTT
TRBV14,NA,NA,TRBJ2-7,CASSQGAINEQYF,TGTGCCAGCAGCCAAGGAGCGATTAATGAGCAGTACTTC
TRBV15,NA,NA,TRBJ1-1,CATSRNRDPGAEAFF,TGTGCCACCAGCAGAAACAGGGACCCCGGCGCTGAAGCTTTCTTT
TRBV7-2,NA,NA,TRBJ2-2,CASSLNRNTGELFF,TGTGCCAGCAGCTTAAACAGGAACACCGGGGAGCTGTTTTTT
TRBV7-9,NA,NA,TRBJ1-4,CASSSVQGATNEKLFF,TGTGCCAGCAGCTCCGTCCAGGGAGCAACTAATGAAAAACTGTTTTTT